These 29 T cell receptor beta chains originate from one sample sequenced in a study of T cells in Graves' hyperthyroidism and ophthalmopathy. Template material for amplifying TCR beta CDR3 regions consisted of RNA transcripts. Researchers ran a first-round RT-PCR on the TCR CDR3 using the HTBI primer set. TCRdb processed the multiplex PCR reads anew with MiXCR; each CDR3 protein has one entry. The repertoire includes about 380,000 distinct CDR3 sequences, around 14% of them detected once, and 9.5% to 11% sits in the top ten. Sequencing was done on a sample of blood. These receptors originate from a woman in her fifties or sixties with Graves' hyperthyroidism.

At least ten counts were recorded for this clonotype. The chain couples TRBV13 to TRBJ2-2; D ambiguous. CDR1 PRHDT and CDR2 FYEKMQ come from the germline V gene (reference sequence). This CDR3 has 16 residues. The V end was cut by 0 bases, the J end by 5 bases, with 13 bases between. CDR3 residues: CASSLGWAMGTGELFF. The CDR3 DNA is TGTGCCAGCAGCTTAGGCTGGGCCATGGGAACCGGGGAGCTGTTTTTT.

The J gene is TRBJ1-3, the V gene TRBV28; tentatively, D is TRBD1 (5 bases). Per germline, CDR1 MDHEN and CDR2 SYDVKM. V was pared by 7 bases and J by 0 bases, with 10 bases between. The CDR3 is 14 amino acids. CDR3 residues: CASIRGSSGNTIYF. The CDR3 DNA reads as TGTGCCAGCATAAGGGGATCCTCTGGAAACACCATATATTTT.

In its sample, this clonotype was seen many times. The CDR3 protein is CATSGRDGYNYGYTF. The CDR3 nucleotides read TGTGCCACCAGTGGCCGGGACGGCTATAACTATGGCTACACCTTC. The chain employs TRBV24-1 and TRBJ1-2; a possible D gene is TRBD1 (5 bases). The CDR3 extends over 15 amino acids. Germline V gene data show CDR1 as KGHDR and CDR2 as SFDVKD. V was cut by 5 bases and J by 1 base, with 13 bases left in between.

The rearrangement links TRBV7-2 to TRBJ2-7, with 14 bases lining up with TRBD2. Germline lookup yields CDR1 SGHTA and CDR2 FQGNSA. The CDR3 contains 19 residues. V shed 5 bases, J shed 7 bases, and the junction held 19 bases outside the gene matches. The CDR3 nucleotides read TGTGCCAGCAGCCCCGGGACTAGCGGGAGACCCTATATTCTTAGGGAGCAGTACTTC. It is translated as CASSPGTSGRPYILREQYF.

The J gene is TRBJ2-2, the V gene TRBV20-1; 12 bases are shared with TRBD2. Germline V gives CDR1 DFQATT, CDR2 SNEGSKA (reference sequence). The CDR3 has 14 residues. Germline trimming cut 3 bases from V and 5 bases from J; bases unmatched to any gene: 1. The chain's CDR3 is CSASGTSGTGELFF. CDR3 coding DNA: TGCAGTGCTAGCGGGACTAGCGGGACCGGGGAGCTGTTTTTT.

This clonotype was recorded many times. The CDR3 spells CASSSGLAIYEQYF. The DNA for the CDR3 is TGTGCCAGCAGCTCGGGACTAGCGATATACGAGCAGTACTTC. The rearrangement joins TRBV27 to TRBJ2-7; 10 nucleotides line up with TRBD2. Trimming took 6 bases from V and 4 from J; bases not matched to a gene: 6. The CDR3 runs to 14 residues. Germline-derived CDR1 and CDR2 are MNHEY and SMNVEV (reference sequence).

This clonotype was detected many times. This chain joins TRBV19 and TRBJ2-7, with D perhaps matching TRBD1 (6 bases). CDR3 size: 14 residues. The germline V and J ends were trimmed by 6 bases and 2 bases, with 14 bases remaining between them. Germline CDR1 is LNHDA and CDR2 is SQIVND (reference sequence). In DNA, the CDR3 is TGTGCCAGTAGGCCCTCACAGGGTCCCTACGAGCAGTACTTC. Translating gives CASRPSQGPYEQYF.

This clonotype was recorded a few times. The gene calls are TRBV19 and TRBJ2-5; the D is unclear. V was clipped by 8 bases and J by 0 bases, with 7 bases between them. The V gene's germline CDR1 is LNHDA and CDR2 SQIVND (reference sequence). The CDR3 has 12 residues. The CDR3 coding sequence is TGTGCCAGTGGACGGCACCAAGAGACCCAGTACTTC. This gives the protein CASGRHQETQYF.

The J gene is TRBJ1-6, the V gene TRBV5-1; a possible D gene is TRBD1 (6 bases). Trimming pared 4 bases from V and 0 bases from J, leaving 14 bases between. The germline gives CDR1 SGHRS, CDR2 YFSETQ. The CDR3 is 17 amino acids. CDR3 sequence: CASSPREGGSYNSPLHF. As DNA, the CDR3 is TGCGCCAGCAGCCCCCGGGAGGGGGGCTCCTATAATTCACCCCTCCACTTT.

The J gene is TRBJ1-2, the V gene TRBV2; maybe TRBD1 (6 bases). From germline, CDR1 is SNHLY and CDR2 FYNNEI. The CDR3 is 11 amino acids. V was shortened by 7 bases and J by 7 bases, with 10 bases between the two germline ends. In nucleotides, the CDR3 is TGTGCCAGCAATAACAGGGTTGGCTACACCTTC. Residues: CASNNRVGYTF.

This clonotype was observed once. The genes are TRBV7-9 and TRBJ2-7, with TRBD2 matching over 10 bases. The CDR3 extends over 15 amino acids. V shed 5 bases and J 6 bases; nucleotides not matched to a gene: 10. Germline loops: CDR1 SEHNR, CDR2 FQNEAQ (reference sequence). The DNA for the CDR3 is TGTGCCAGCAGCCCCCCTAGCGGGAGTTATGGCGAGCAGTACTTC. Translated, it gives CASSPPSGSYGEQYF.

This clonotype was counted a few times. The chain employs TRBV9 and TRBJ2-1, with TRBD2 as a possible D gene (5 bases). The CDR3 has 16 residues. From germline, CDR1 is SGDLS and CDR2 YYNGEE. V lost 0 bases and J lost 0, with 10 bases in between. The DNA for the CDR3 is TGTGCCAGCAGCGTAGGGCAGGACTCCTCCTACAATGAGCAGTTCTTC. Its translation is CASSVGQDSSYNEQFF.

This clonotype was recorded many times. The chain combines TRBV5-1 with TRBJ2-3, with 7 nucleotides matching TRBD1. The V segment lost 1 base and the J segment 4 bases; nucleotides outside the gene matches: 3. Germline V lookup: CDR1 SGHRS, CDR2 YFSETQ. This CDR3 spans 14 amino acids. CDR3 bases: TGCGCCAGCAGCTTGAGACAGGGTCCAGATACGCAGTATTTT. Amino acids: CASSLRQGPDTQYF.

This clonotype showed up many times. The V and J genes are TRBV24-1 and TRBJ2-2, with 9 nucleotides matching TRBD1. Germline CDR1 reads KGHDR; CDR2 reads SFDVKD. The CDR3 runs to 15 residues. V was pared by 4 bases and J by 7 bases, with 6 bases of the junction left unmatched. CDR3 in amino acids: CATSEPGTGHGELFF. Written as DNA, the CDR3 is TGTGCCACCAGTGAGCCCGGGACAGGGCACGGGGAGCTGTTTTTT.

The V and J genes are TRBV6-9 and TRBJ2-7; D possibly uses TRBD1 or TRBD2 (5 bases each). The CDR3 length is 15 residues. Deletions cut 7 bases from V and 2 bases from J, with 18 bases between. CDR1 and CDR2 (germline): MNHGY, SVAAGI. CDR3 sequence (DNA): TGTGCCAGCAAATTATTCCGGGACGGTGCCTACGAGCAGTACTTC. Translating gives CASKLFRDGAYEQYF.

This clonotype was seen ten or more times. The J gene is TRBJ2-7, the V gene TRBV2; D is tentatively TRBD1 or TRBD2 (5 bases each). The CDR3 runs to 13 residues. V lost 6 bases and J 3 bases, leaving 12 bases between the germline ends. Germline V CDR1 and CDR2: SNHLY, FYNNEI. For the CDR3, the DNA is TGTGCCAGCAGAGCGGACACGGACTACGAGCAGTACTTC. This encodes CASRADTDYEQYF.

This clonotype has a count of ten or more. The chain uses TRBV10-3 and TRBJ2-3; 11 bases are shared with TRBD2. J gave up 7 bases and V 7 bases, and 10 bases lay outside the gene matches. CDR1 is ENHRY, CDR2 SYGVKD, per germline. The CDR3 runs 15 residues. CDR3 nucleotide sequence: TGTGCCATCACGAAGGGACTAGCGGAAGGAAATACGCAGTATTTT. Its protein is CAITKGLAEGNTQYF.

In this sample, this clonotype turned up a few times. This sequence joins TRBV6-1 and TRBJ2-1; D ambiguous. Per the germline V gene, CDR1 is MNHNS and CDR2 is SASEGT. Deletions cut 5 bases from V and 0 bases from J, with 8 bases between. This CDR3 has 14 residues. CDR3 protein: CASSQDPSYNEQFF. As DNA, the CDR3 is TGTGCCAGCAGTCAAGACCCCTCCTACAATGAGCAGTTCTTC.

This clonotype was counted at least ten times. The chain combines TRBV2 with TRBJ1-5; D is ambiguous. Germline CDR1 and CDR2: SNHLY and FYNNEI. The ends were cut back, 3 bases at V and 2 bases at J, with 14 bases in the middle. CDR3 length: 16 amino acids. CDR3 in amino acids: CASSERLRSGNQPQHF. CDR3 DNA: TGTGCCAGCAGTGAGCGGCTAAGAAGCGGCAATCAGCCCCAGCATTTT.

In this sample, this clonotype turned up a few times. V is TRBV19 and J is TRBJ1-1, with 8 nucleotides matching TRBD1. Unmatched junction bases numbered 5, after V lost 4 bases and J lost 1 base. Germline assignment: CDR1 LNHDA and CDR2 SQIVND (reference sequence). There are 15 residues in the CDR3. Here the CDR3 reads CASSTWDRQNTEAFF. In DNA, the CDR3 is TGTGCCAGTAGTACGTGGGACAGGCAGAACACTGAAGCTTTCTTT.

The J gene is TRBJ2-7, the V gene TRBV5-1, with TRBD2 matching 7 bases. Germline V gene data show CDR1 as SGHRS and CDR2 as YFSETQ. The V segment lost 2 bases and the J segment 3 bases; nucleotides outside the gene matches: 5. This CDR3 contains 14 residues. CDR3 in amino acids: CASSLEGGVYEQYF. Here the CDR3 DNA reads TGCGCCAGCAGCTTAGAGGGAGGGGTCTACGAGCAGTACTTC.

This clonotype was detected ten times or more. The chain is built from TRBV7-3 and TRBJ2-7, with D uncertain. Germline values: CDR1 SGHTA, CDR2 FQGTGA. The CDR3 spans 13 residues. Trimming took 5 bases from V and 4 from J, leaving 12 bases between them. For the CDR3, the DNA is TGTGCCAGCAGCCAATTGGCCCCTTACGAGCAGTACTTC. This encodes CASSQLAPYEQYF. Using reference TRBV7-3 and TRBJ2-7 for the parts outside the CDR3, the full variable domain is GAGVSQTPSNKVTEKGKYVELRCDPISGHTALYWYRQSLGQGPEFLIYFQGTGAADDSGLPNDRFFAVRPEGSVSTLKIQRTERGDSAVYLCASSQLAPYEQYFGPGTRLTVT.

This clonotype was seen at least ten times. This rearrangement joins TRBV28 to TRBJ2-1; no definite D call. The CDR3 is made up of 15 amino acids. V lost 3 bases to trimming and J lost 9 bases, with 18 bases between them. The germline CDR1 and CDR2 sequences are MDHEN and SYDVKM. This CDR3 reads CASSFAHQKRGEQFF. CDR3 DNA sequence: TGTGCCAGCAGTTTCGCGCATCAAAAGAGAGGTGAGCAGTTCTTC.

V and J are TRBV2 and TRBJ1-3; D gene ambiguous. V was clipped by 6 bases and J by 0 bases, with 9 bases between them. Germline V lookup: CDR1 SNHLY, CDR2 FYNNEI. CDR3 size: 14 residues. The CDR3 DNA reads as TGTGCCAGCAGCGTAAGACTCTCTGGAAACACCATATATTTT. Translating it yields CASSVRLSGNTIYF. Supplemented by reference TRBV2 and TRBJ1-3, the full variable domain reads EPEVTQTPSHQVTQMGQEVILRCVPISNHLYFYWYRQILGQKVEFLVSFYNNEISEKSEIFDDQFSVERPDGSNFTLKIRSTKLEDSAMYFCASSVRLSGNTIYFGEGSWLTVV.

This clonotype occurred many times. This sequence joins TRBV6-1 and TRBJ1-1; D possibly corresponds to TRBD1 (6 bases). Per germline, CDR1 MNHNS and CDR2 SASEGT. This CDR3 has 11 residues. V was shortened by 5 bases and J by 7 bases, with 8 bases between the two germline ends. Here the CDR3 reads CASSRDNEAFF. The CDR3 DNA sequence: TGTGCCAGCAGTAGGGACAATGAAGCTTTCTTT.

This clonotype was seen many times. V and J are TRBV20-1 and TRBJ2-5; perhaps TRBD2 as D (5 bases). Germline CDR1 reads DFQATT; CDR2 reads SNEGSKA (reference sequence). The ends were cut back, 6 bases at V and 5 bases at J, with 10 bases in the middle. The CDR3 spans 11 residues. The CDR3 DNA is TGCAGTGCCGAACTAGGGGAGACCCAGTACTTC. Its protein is CSAELGETQYF.

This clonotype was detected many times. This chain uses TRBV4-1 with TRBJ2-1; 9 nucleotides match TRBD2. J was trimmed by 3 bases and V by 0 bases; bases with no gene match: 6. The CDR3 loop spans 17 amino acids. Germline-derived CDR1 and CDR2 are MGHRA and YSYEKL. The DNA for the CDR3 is TGCGCCAGCAGCCAAGATCCGGAGCGGGAGGTCTACAATGAGCAGTTCTTC. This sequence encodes CASSQDPEREVYNEQFF.

CDR3 sequence reads: CASSDTTGVENSPLHF. CDR3 DNA sequence: TGCGCCAGCAGCGATACCACAGGGGTTGAAAATTCACCCCTCCACTTT. The chain recombines TRBV5-1 with TRBJ1-6; 7 nucleotides agree with TRBD1. V trimming: 4 bases; J trimming: 7 bases; junction bases outside the gene matches: 11. This CDR3 has 16 residues. The germline V gene encodes CDR1 SGHRS and CDR2 YFSETQ. Variable domain in full (rest from reference TRBV5-1 and TRBJ1-6): KAGVTQTPRYLIKTRGQQVTLSCSPISGHRSVSWYQQTPGQGLQFLFEYFSETQRNKGNFPGRFSGRQFSNSRSEMNVSTLELGDSALYLCASSDTTGVENSPLHFGNGTRLTVT.

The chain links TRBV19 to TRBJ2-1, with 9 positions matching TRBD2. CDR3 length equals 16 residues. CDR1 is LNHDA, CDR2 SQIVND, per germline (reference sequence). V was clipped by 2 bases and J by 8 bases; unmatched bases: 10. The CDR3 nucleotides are TGTGCCAGTAGTATAACCGGGACTAGCAACAGACATGAGCAGTTCTTC. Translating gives CASSITGTSNRHEQFF.